This TCR beta chain was sequenced for a study of beta chain features in type 1 diabetes. Study results and caveats: High-TCR-expressing cells could be over-represented by cDNA sequencing.

With 4 bases removed from V and 2 bases from J, the gap between germline ends came to 8 bases. The germline gives CDR1 SQVTM, CDR2 ANQGSEA. The CDR3 has 12 amino acids. Sorting that relied on CD45RO/CCR7/CD25/CD127/CD95/CD27 yielded CD4+ naive, central memory, regulatory and stem cell-like memory cells. Since all of the isolated RNA was reverse transcribed, expressed TCRB transcripts were what got sequenced. Measured with immunoSEQ multiplex PCR; TCRdb has only the in-frame clones, and not every one. The repertoire holds over 300,000 clones, 7.5% to 9% seen once, with 0.44% in the top ten. This clone turned up a few times. Its cognate antigen is unknown.

The sequence was obtained from a woman between 18 and 29 years old in good health. The chain carries TRBV29-1 and TRBJ2-5; D is possibly TRBD2 (5 bases). The sequencing sample was made of central memory CD4+ T cells from blood. In DNA, the CDR3 is TGCAGCGTTGGTAGACTACAAGAGACCCAGTACTTC. Translating it yields CSVGRLQETQYF.